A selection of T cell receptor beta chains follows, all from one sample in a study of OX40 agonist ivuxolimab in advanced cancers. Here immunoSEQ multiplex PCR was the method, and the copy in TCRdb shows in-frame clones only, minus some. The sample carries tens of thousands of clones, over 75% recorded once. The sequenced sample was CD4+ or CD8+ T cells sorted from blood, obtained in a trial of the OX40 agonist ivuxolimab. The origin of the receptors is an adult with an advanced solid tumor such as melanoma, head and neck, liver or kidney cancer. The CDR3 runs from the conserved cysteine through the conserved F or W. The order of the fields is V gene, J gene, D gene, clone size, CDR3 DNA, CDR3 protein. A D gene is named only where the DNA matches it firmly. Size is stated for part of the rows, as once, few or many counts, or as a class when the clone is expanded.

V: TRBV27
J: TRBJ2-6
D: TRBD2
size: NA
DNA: TGTGCCCGCAGTCTCCGGGGGGGGAACTCTGGGGCCAACGTCCTGACTTTC
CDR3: CARSLRGGNSGANVLTF

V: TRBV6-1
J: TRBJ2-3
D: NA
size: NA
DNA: TGTGCCAGCGCCCCCGGTGGCACAGATACGCAGTATTTT
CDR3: CASAPGGTDTQYF

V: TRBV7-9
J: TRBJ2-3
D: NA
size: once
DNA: TGTGCCAGCAGCTTTGGGAGCACAGATACGCAGTATTTT
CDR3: CASSFGSTDTQYF

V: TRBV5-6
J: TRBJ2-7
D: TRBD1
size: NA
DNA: TGTGCCAGCAGCCGGGACAGGGGGACCTACGAGCAGTACTTC
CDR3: CASSRDRGTYEQYF

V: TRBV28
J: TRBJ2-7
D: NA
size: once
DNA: TGTGCCAGCGGATCGGCAGGGGTCTACGAGCGGTACTTC
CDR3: CASGSAGVYERYF

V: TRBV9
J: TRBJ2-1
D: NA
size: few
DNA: TGTGCCAGCAGCGTAGGTTCACTTGCAAACAATGAGCAGTTCTTC
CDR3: CASSVGSLANNEQFF

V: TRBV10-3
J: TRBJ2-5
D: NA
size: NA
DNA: TGTGCCATCAGTTTAGGCGGCCTAGGGGCTGGAGAGACCCAGTACTTC
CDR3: CAISLGGLGAGETQYF

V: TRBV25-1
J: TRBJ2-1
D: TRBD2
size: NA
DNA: TGTGCCAGCAGCCCCCCGCGGGGGTCATACAATGAGCAGTTCTTC
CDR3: CASSPPRGSYNEQFF

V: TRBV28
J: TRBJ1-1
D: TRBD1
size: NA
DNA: TGTGCCAGCAGTCCACCCACAGGGGGCGATAGGTCTGAAGCTTTCTTT
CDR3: CASSPPTGGDRSEAFF

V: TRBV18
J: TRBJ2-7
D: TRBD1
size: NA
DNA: TGTGCCAGCTCATTCGGACAGGGCTACGAGCAGTACTTC
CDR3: CASSFGQGYEQYF

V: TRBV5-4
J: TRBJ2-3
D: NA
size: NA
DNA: TGTGCCAGCAGCTTGGGGGGTAGGCAGAAAGATACGCAGTATTTT
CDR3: CASSLGGRQKDTQYF

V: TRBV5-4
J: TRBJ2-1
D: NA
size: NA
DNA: TGTGCCAGCAGCTTGGCGGCAGGTAGCTCCTACAATGAGCAGTTCTTC
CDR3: CASSLAAGSSYNEQFF

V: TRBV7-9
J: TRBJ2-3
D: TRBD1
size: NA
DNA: TGTGCCAGCAGCTTGGGGAGGACAGGGAACACAGATACGCAGTATTTT
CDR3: CASSLGRTGNTDTQYF

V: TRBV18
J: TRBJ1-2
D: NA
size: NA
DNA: TGTGCCAGCTCACCAGGCAGGGGCCACTATGAAGGCTACACCTTC
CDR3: CASSPGRGHYEGYTF

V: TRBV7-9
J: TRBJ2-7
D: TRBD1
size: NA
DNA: TGTGCCAGCAGCGTAGGGACAGGGTCGGGGTCTGGCGAGCAGTACTTC
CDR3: CASSVGTGSGSGEQYF

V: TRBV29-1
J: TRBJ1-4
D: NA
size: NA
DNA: TGCAGCGTTGAACGGGGTGGGGGGAAACTGTTTTTT
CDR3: CSVERGGGKLFF

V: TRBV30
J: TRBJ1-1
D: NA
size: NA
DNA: TGTGCCTGGAGTGTACGACCAGGGGCCTACACTGAAGCTTTCTTT
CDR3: CAWSVRPGAYTEAFF

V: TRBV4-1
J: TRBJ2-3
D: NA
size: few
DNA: TGCGCCAGCAGCGCCCCCGCAGATACGCAGTATTTT
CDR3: CASSAPADTQYF

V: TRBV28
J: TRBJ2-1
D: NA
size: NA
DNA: TGTGCCAGCAGTCCCCCCGTCTACAATGAGCAGTTCTTC
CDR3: CASSPPVYNEQFF

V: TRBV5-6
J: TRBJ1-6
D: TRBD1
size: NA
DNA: TGTGCCAGCAGCTTGGGACAGGGCAATAATTCACCCCTCCACTTT
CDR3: CASSLGQGNNSPLHF

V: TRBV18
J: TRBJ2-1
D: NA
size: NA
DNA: TGTGCCAGCTCATCCAATTTGAGGGCCTTCTACAATGAGCAGTTCTTC
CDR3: CASSSNLRAFYNEQFF

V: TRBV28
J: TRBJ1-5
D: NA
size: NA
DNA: TGTGCCAGCAGTTTATCAGCTAGCAATCAGCCCCAGCATTTT
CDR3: CASSLSASNQPQHF

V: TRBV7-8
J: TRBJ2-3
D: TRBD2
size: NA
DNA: TGTGCCAGCAGCCTTAGCGGGCCACGGGATACGCAGTATTTT
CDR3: CASSLSGPRDTQYF

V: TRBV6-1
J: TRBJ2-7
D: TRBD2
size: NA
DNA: TGTGCCAGCAGTGGAGGACTAGCGGCCTCCTACGAGCAGTACTTC
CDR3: CASSGGLAASYEQYF

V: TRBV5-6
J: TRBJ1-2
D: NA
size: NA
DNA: TGTGCCAGCAGCTTGGCCGACACCCGGTACGGCTACACCTTC
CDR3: CASSLADTRYGYTF

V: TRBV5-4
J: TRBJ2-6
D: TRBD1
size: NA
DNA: TGTGCCAGCAGCTTACCCGGGACAGGGATCTCTGGGGCCAACGTCCTGACTTTC
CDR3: CASSLPGTGISGANVLTF

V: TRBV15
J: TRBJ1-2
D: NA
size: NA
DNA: TGTGCCACCAGCAGAGGAGGTAACTATGGCTACACCTTC
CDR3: CATSRGGNYGYTF

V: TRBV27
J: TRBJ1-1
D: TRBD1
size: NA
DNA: TGTGCCGTACAGGGGGGGCTGAACACTGAAGCTTTCTTT
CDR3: CAVQGGLNTEAFF

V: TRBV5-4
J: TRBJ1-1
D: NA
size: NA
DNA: TGTGCCAGCAGCCCAAACAGCCGGCTAACAATGGAAGCTTTCTTT
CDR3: CASSPNSRLTMEAFF

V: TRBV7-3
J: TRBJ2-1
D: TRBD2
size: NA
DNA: TGTGCCAGCAGCTTACTAGCGGGAGGAATCAATGAGCAGTTCTTC
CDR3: CASSLLAGGINEQFF

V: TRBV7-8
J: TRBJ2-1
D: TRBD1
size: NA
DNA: TGTGCCAGCAGCTTACGGACAGGGATTAATGAGCAGTTCTTC
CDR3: CASSLRTGINEQFF

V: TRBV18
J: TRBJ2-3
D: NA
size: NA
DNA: TGTGCCAGCTCACCGACGGTGAGCACAGATACGCAGTATTTT
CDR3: CASSPTVSTDTQYF

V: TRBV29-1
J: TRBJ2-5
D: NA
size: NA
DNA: TGCAGCGTCGGGTCCGGAGGAAGGGAGACCCAGTACTTC
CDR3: CSVGSGGRETQYF

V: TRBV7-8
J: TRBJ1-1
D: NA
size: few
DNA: TGTGCCAGCAGCTGGGTCTTGGGGGACACTGAAGCTTTCTTT
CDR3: CASSWVLGDTEAFF

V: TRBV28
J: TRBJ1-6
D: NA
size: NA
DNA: TGTGCCAGCAGCCCAGGTCCCAGATTGTCCTCACCCCTCCACTTT
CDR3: CASSPGPRLSSPLHF

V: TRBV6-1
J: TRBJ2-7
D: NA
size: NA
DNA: TGTGCCAGCAGTGCGACTGGCTACGAGCAGTACTTC
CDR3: CASSATGYEQYF

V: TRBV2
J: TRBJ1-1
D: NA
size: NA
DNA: TGTGCCAGCAGTGAAAGAGGCCAGGGGATCACTGAAGCTTTCTTT
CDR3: CASSERGQGITEAFF

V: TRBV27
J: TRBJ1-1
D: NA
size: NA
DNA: TGTGCCAGCAGTTTCTCCGGGAACACTGAAGCTTTCTTT
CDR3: CASSFSGNTEAFF

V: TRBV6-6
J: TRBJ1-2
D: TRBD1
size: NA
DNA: TGTGCCAGCAGTTACCAAGGGGACAGCAACTATGGCTACACCTTC
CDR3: CASSYQGDSNYGYTF

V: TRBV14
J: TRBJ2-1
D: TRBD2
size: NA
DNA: TGTGCCAGCAGCAAGCGGACTAGCGGGGGGGTTGAGCAGTTCTTC
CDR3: CASSKRTSGGVEQFF

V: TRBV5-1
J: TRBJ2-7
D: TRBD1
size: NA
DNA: TGCGCCGGCAGCTCTAGGACAGGGGACGACGAGCAGTACTTC
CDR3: CAGSSRTGDDEQYF

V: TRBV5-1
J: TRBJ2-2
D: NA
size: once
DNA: TGCGCCTCCCAGGGTAGCGGTGCTACCGGGGAGCTGTTTTTT
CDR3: CASQGSGATGELFF

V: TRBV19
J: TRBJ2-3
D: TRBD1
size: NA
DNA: TGTGCCAGTAGTCCGGAGATCAGGGGGACCCCAGATACGCAGTATTTT
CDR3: CASSPEIRGTPDTQYF

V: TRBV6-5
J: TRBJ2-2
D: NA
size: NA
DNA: TGTGCCAGCAGGGTATACAAAAACACCGGGGAGCTGTTTTTT
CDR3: CASRVYKNTGELFF

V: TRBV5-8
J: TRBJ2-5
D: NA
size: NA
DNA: TGTGCCAGCAGCTTGGCTGCCGGCAGCCAAGAGACCCAGTACTTC
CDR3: CASSLAAGSQETQYF

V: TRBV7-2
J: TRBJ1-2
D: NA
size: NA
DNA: TGTGCCAGCAGCCCTACCTTCGATGGCTACACCTTC
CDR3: CASSPTFDGYTF

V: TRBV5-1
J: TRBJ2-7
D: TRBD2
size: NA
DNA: TGCGCCAGCAGCTTTAGCGGGAGTCGAGAGCAGTACTTC
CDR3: CASSFSGSREQYF

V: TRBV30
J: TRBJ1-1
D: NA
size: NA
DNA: TGTGCCTGGAGTGTATCGGATTTGAACACTGAAGCTTTCTTT
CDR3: CAWSVSDLNTEAFF

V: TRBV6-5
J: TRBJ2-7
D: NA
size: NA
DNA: TGTGCCAGCAGGGGGGACGGCTCCTACGAGCAGTACTTC
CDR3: CASRGDGSYEQYF

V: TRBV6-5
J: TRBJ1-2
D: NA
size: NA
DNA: TGTGCCAGCAGTCAACAGGGATATGGCTACACCTTC
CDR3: CASSQQGYGYTF